The clone carrying this TCR beta chain came up a few times. Its antigen is undetermined. These data belong to a study of post-analysis software for immune sequencing data. Across the whole study: In terms of disease course, relapsing-remitting, secondary progressive and progressive-relapsing multiple sclerosis were included.

Whole-study results and caveats: Higher frequency in patients than in controls was seen for roughly five TRBV segments, with TRBV5-6, TRBV5-1 and TRBV20-1 among them.

The junction had 5 bases not matched to a gene; V was cut back by 1 base and J by 3 bases. The germline V gene encodes CDR1 MGHRA and CDR2 YSYEKL. This CDR3 is built from 16 residues. cDNA libraries for TCR beta contained unique molecular identifiers. MiXCR was run by TCRdb on the PCR reads, yielding one entry per CDR3 protein. The sample lists 750,000 to 950,000 distinct CDR3 sequences; roughly 50% were seen once. This TCR was sampled from a girl aged 5-17 years with multiple sclerosis. The chain links TRBV4-1 to TRBJ2-5; 10 nucleotides line up with TRBD1. The sample comprised blood. The CDR3 protein is CASSQGQGAFEETQYF. In DNA form, the CDR3 reads TGCGCCAGCAGCCAAGGACAGGGGGCGTTCGAAGAGACCCAGTACTTC.